The 12 T cell receptor beta chains below were found in one sample sequenced in a study of CD8+ T cells in alopecia areata. cDNA reverse transcribed from extracted RNA served as the sequencing template. Libraries were prepared by immunoSEQ multiplex PCR; TCRdb keeps only in-frame clonotypes and omits some of them. The sample lists about 140,000 clones, less than 65% occurring once. Sequences were obtained from CD8+ T cells sorted from blood. Every receptor here comes from a human donor in good health.

The V and J genes are TRBV29-1 and TRBJ2-1; the D gene is possibly TRBD2 (6 bases). Looked up from germline, CDR1 is SQVTM and CDR2 is ANQGSEA. There are 15 residues in the CDR3. Trimming shortened V by 3 bases and J by 0 bases, and 12 bases separated the two germline ends. The CDR3 DNA reads as TGCAGCGTTGATGCGCGGGATACCTCCTACAATGAGCAGTTCTTC. Encoded protein: CSVDARDTSYNEQFF.

The rearrangement uses TRBV5-1 and TRBJ1-2; possibly TRBD1 for D (6 bases). The CDR3 contains 14 residues. The V end was cut by 4 bases, the J end by 2 bases, with 12 bases between. Germline V gene data show CDR1 as SGHRS and CDR2 as YFSETQ. The CDR3 region is CASSIVDRNYGYTF. In DNA, the CDR3 is TGCGCCAGCAGCATTGTGGACAGAAACTATGGCTACACCTTC.

The chain carries TRBV7-9 and TRBJ2-1, with TRBD1 as a possible D gene (6 bases). V lost 2 bases and J 7 bases, leaving 12 bases between the germline ends. Per the germline V gene, CDR1 is SEHNR and CDR2 is FQNEAQ (reference sequence). This CDR3 has 14 amino acids. The CDR3 spells CASSLTTRGNEQFF. In nucleotides, the CDR3 is TGTGCCAGCAGCTTAACGACGAGGGGGAATGAGCAGTTCTTC.

This clone was seen once. This rearrangement joins TRBV4-1 to TRBJ2-1, with TRBD2 as a possible D gene (7 bases). The CDR3 extends over 14 amino acids. V lost 3 bases, J lost 14 bases, and 20 bases lay in between. The germline V gene encodes CDR1 MGHRA and CDR2 YSYEKL. The CDR3 sequence is CASSHLSGTMAKFF. The CDR3 DNA reads TGCGCCAGCAGCCACCTCAGCGGGACAATGGCGAAGTTCTTC.

This clone was recorded at least ten times. The J gene is TRBJ2-7, the V gene TRBV27, with 9 nucleotides matching TRBD1. Germline V gene lookup returns CDR1 MNHEY and CDR2 SMNVEV (reference sequence). V gave up 6 bases and J gave up 5 bases; unmatched junction bases: 8. CDR3 length: 14 residues. In DNA, the CDR3 is TGTGCCAGCAGCCGGGACAGGGCTTTCGACGAGCAGTACTTC. It codes for CASSRDRAFDEQYF.

Only a few counts were recorded for this clone. This chain uses TRBV27 with TRBJ2-7; D is perhaps TRBD1 (6 bases). The germline V gene encodes CDR1 MNHEY and CDR2 SMNVEV (reference sequence). V lost 8 bases and J 3 bases, leaving 11 bases between the germline ends. The CDR3 covers 12 residues. This CDR3 reads CASGDRSYEQYF. CDR3 in DNA: TGTGCCAGCGGTGACAGGAGCTACGAGCAGTACTTC.

The chain uses TRBV7-8 and TRBJ1-1; D remains unclear. The length of the CDR3 is 15 residues. Germline lookup yields CDR1 SGHVS and CDR2 FQNEAQ. Trimming took 0 bases from V and 1 from J, leaving 9 bases between them. The CDR3 nucleotides are TGTGCCAGCAGCTTAGCGCATGGGCAGAACACTGAAGCTTTCTTT. Residues: CASSLAHGQNTEAFF.

This clone was observed a handful of times. The genes are TRBV23-1 and TRBJ1-1; tentative D call: TRBD1 (6 bases). TRBV23-1 is an ORF; its function is uncertain. The CDR3 contains 17 residues. Deletions cut 0 bases from V and 1 base from J, with 15 bases between. Here the CDR3 reads CASSQSRTAISNTEAFF. The CDR3 coding sequence is TGCGCCAGCAGTCAATCGCGGACAGCGATCTCGAACACTGAAGCTTTCTTT.

This chain connects TRBV2 to TRBJ2-5, with TRBD2 identical over 8 bases. The CDR3 sequence is 15 residues long. The V gene end was trimmed by 6 bases and the J gene end by 3 bases; junction bases not matched to a gene: 9. CDR1 and CDR2 (germline): SNHLY, FYNNEI. This chain's CDR3 is CASRLSLAGKETQYF. CDR3 nucleotide sequence: TGTGCCAGCAGATTAAGTCTAGCGGGTAAAGAGACCCAGTACTTC.

J is TRBJ2-5 and V is TRBV27; D is possibly TRBD1 (6 bases). Trimming pared 1 base from V and 2 bases from J, leaving 8 bases between. CDR3 length: 14 amino acids. CDR1 and CDR2 (germline): MNHEY, SMNVEV (reference sequence). The CDR3 bases are TGTGCCAGCAGTTTATTAGGGGGACAAGAGACCCAGTACTTC. It is translated as CASSLLGGQETQYF.

This clone was detected only a few times. The CDR3 loop reads CASSLLAGEVDTQYF. The CDR3 nucleotides are TGTGCCAGCAGTTTACTAGCGGGAGAAGTAGATACGCAGTATTTT. The V gene is TRBV2, the J gene TRBJ2-3, with 11 bases fitting TRBD2. The CDR3 contains 15 residues. With V trimmed by 5 bases and J by 5 bases, 6 bases remained unmatched. Germline CDR1 is SNHLY and CDR2 is FYNNEI.

The chain links TRBV27 to TRBJ2-7; D may match TRBD1 or TRBD2 (7 bases each). The CDR3 contains 13 residues. Germline CDR1 MNHEY, CDR2 SMNVEV (reference sequence). V was shortened by 6 bases and J by 7 bases, with 16 bases between the two germline ends. The CDR3 region is CASSPGGAREQYF. The CDR3 region has the DNA TGTGCCAGCAGCCCAGGGGGGGCGCGGGAGCAGTACTTC.